Below are 3 T cell receptor beta chains sequenced from a single sample in a study of T cells after posttransplantation cyclophosphamide. TCRdb's copy holds only in-frame clones and misses some; the assay was immunoSEQ multiplex PCR. The record shows approximately 25,000 clones for this sample, with no singletons present. The sample comprised PBMCs. Source of these receptors: a woman aged 45-59 years in good health, CMV-negative, and a related stem cell transplant donor.

The chain is built from TRBV9 and TRBJ2-5; 7 nucleotides match TRBD2. The end of the DNA is better explained by TRBJ2-7, so the J call may be wrong. Germline CDR1 is SGDLS and CDR2 is YYNGEE. This CDR3 contains 14 residues. This chain's CDR3 is CASSVGTSDYEQYF. The CDR3 DNA sequence: TGTGCCAGCAGCGTAGGAACTAGCGACTACGAGCAGTACTTC.

Many counts were recorded for this clone. The CDR3 protein is CASKLAGRENEQFF. CDR3 nucleotide sequence: TGTGCCAGCAAATTAGCGGGAAGGGAGAATGAGCAGTTCTTC. The chain uses TRBV21-1 and TRBJ2-1; the table's D call of TRBD2 was not tested on the DNA. TRBV21-1 is classified as a pseudogene. The CDR3 totals 14 residues.

This clone was counted ten times or more. This chain joins TRBV4-2 and TRBJ1-2; D unclear. The CDR3 contains 12 residues. The germline V gene has CDR1 LGHNA and CDR2 YNFKEQ. Here the CDR3 DNA reads TGTGCGGCGGGTCCAGGTGCCTATGGCTACACCTTC. It codes for CAAGPGAYGYTF.